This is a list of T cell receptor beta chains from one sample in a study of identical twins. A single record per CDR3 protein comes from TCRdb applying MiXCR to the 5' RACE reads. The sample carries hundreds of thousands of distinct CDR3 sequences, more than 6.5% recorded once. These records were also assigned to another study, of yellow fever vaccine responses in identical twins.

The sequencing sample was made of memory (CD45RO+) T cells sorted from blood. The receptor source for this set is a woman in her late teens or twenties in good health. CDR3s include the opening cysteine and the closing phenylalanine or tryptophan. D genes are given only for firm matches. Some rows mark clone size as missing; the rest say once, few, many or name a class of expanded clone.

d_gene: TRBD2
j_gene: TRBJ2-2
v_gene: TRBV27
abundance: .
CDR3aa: CASSASGGALFF
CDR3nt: TGTGCCAGCAGTGCGAGCGGGGGGGCGTTGTTTTTT

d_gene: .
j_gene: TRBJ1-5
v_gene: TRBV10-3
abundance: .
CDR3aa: CASREGTQPQHF
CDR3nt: TGTGCCTCCCGTGAGGGCACTCAGCCCCAGCATTTT

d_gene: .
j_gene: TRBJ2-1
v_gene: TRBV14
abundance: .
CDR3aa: CASSQPGHIYNEQFF
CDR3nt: TGTGCCAGCAGCCAACCGGGACATATCTACAATGAGCAGTTCTTC

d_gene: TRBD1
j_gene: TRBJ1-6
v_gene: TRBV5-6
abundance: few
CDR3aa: CASSLITGQGGSPLHF
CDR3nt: TGTGCCAGCAGCTTGATAACGGGACAGGGTGGGTCACCCCTCCACTTT

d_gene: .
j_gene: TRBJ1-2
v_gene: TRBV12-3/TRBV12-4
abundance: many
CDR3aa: CASSLGFPNGYTF
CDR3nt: TGTGCCAGCAGTCTTGGGTTCCCGAATGGCTACACCTTC

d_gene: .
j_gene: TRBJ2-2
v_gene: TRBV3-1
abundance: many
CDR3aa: CASTRGDTGELFF
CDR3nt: TGTGCCAGCACCCGAGGGGACACCGGGGAGCTGTTTTTT

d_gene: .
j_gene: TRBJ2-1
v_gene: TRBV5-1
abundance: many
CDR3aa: CASSFSPGSYNEQFF
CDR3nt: TGCGCCAGCAGCTTTAGTCCGGGTTCCTACAATGAGCAGTTCTTC

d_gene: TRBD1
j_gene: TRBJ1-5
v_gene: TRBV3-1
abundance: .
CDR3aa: CASSQATGTGGPGGNQPQNF
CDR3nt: TGTGCCAGCAGCCAAGCCACCGGGACAGGGGGCCCGGGTGGCAATCAGCCCCAGAATTTT

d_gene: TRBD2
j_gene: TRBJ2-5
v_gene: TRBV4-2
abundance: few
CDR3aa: CASSQAHGTSGDAQYF
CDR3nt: TGTGCCAGCAGCCAAGCGCACGGGACTAGCGGGGATGCCCAGTACTTC

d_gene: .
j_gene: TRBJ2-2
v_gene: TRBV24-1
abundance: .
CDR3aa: CATSDPNDTGELFF
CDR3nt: TGTGCCACCAGTGATCCCAATGACACCGGGGAGCTGTTTTTT

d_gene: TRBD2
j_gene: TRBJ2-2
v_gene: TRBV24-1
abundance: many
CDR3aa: CATSEPFGTSVPHTGELFF
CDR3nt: TGTGCCACCAGTGAGCCTTTCGGGACTAGCGTTCCTCACACCGGGGAGCTGTTTTTT

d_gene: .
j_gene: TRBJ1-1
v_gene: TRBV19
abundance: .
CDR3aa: CASSIAGALNTEAFF
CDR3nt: TGTGCCAGTAGTATTGCAGGCGCGTTAAACACTGAAGCTTTCTTT

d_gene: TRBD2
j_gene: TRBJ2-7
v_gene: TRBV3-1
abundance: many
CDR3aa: CASSQVLAGVGEQYF
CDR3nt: TGTGCCAGCAGCCAAGTACTAGCGGGAGTAGGCGAGCAGTACTTC

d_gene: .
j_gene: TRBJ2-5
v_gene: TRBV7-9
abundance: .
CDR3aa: CTSSLAPPVRVVQYF
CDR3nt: TGTACCAGCAGCTTAGCCCCCCCGGTCCGGGTGGTCCAGTACTTC

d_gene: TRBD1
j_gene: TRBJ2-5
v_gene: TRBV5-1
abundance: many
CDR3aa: CASSFGPGQDVSQYF
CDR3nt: TGCGCCAGCAGCTTCGGACCGGGACAGGACGTGTCCCAGTACTTC

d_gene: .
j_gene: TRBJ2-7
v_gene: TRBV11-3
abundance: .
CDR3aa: CASSLFAQGSYEQYF
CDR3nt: TGTGCCAGCAGCTTATTTGCGCAGGGCTCCTACGAGCAGTACTTC

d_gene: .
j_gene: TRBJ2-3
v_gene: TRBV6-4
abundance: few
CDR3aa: CASSADGGSTDTQYF
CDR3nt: TGTGCCAGCAGTGCCGACGGCGGGTCGACAGATACGCAGTATTTT

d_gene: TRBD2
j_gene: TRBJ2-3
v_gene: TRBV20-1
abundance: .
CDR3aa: CSASRTSGGLTDTQYF
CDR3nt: TGCAGTGCTAGTAGGACTAGCGGGGGCCTCACAGATACGCAGTATTTT

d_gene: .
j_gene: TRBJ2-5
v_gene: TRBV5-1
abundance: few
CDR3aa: CASSTRDSQETQYF
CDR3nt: TGCGCCAGCAGCACCCGGGACTCACAAGAGACCCAGTACTTC

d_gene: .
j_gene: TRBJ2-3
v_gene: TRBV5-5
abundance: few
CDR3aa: CASRFEGGGDTQYF
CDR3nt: TGTGCCAGCAGGTTCGAGGGGGGAGGGGATACGCAGTATTTT

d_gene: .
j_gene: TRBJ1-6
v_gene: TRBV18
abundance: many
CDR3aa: CASSPSALYNSPLHF
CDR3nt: TGTGCCAGCTCACCGTCAGCCCTTTATAATTCACCCCTCCACTTT

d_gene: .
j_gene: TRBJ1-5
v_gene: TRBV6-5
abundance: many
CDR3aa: CASSYNINQPQHF
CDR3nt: TGTGCCAGCAGTTACAACATAAATCAGCCCCAGCATTTT

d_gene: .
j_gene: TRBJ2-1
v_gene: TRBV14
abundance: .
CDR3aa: CASSPIRTGEQFF
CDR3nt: TGTGCCAGCAGCCCAATCAGAACGGGGGAGCAGTTCTTC

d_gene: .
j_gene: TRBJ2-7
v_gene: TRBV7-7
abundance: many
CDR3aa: CASSLPPPVNYEQYF
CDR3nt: TGTGCCAGCAGCTTACCCCCCCCGGTAAATTACGAGCAGTACTTC

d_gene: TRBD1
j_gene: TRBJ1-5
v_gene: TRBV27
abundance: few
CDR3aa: CASSLTGGGNQPQHF
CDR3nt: TGTGCCAGCAGTTTAACAGGGGGCGGCAATCAGCCCCAGCATTTT

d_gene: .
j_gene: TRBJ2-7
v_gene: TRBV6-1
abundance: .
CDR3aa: CASSPDRFYEQYF
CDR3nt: TGTGCCAGCAGCCCTGACAGGTTCTACGAGCAGTACTTC

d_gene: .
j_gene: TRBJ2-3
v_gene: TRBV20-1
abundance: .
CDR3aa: CSAPKGGGSGDTQYF
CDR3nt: TGCAGTGCCCCCAAGGGGGGAGGTAGCGGAGATACGCAGTATTTT

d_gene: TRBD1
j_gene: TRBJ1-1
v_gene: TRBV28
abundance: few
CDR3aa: CASSFRDSLTNTEAFF
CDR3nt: TGTGCCAGCAGTTTTCGGGACAGCTTGACGAACACTGAAGCTTTCTTT

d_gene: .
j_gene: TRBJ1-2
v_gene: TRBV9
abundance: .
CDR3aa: CASQPARGDYGYTF
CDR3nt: TGTGCCAGCCAACCTGCGAGGGGGGACTATGGCTACACCTTC

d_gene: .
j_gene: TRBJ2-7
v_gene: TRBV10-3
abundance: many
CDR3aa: CAIRLDGYEQYF
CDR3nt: TGTGCCATCAGACTCGACGGCTACGAGCAGTACTTC

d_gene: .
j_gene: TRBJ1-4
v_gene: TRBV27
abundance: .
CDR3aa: CATATNEKLFF
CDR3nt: TGTGCCACCGCAACTAATGAAAAACTGTTTTTT

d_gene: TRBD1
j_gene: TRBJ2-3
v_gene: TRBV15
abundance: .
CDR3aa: CATSTLGQALSTDTQYF
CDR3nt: TGTGCCACCAGCACGCTCGGACAGGCCCTTAGCACAGATACGCAGTATTTT

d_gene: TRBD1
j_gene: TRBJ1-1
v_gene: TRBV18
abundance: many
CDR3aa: CASSPAGGGTEAFF
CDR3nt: TGTGCCAGCTCACCCGCAGGGGGAGGAACTGAAGCTTTCTTT

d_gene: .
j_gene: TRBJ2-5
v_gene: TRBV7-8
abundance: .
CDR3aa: CASSLRQGFEETQYF
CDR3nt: TGTGCCAGCAGCTTACGCCAGGGATTCGAAGAGACCCAGTACTTC

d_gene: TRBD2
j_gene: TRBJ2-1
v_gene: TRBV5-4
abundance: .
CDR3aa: CASSLGWVAGATYNEQFF
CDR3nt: TGTGCCAGCAGCTTGGGTTGGGTAGCGGGAGCGACCTACAATGAGCAGTTCTTC

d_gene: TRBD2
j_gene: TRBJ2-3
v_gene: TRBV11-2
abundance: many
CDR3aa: CASSLKLGLAGYTDTQYF
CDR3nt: TGTGCCAGCAGCTTAAAGCTCGGACTAGCGGGATACACAGATACGCAGTATTTT

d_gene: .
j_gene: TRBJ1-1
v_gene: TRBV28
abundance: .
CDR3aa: CASSSPGRLLEAFF
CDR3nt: TGTGCCAGCAGTTCCCCGGGGCGCCTTCTTGAAGCTTTCTTT

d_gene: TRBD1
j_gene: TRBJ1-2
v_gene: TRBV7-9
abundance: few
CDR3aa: CASSSGQLNYGYTF
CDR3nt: TGTGCCAGCAGTTCGGGACAGCTAAACTATGGCTACACCTTC

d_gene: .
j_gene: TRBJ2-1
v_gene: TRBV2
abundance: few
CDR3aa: CASKGRGNEQFF
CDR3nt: TGTGCCAGCAAGGGACGGGGGAATGAGCAGTTCTTC

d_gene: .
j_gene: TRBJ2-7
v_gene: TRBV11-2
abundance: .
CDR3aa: CASSLNEGLEQYF
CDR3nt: TGTGCCAGCAGCTTAAACGAGGGACTCGAGCAGTACTTC

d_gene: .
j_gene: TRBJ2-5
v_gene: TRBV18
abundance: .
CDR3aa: CASSRSTQETQYF
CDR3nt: TGTGCCAGCTCACGAAGCACTCAAGAGACCCAGTACTTC

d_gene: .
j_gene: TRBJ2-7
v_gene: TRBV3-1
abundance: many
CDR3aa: CASSQRGSEQYF
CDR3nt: TGTGCCAGCAGCCAACGGGGTTCCGAGCAGTACTTC

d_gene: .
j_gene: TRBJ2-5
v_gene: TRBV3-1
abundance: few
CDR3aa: CASSQRGRVRETQYF
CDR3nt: TGTGCCAGCAGCCAACGTGGACGGGTCCGGGAGACCCAGTACTTC

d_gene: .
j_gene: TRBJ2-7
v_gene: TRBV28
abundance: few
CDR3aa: CASSTPLGTYEQYF
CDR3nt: TGTGCCAGCAGCACCCCATTGGGTACCTACGAGCAGTACTTC

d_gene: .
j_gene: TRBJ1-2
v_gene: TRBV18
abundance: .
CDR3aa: CASSPPSRGNGYTF
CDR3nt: TGTGCCAGCTCACCACCATCAAGGGGAAATGGCTACACCTTC

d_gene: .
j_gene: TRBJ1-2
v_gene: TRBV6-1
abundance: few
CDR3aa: CASSEGRWAGYTF
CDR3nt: TGTGCCAGCAGTGAGGGCAGGTGGGCCGGCTACACCTTC

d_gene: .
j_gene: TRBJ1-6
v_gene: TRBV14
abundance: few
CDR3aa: CASSQLRGNSPLHF
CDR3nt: TGTGCCAGCAGCCAACTACGCGGAAATTCACCCCTCCACTTT

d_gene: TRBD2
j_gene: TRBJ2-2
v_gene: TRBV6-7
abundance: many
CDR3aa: CASGRAGTSVNTGELFF
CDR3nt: TGTGCCAGCGGCCGTGCCGGGACTAGCGTAAACACCGGGGAGCTGTTTTTT

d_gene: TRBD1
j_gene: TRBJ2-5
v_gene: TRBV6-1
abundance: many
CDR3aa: CASSPGTAQETQYF
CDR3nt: TGTGCCAGCAGTCCCGGGACAGCACAAGAGACCCAGTACTTC

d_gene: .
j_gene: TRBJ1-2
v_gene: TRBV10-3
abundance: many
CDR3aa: CAISESGQGRYGYTF
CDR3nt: TGTGCCATCAGTGAGTCGGGGCAGGGGCGCTATGGCTACACCTTC

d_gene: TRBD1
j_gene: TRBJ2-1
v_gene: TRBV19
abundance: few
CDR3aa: CASSTRDSNEQFF
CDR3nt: TGTGCCAGTAGTACCCGGGACAGTAATGAGCAGTTCTTC

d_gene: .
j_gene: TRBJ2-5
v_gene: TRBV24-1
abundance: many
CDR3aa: CATSDPTGTSETQYF
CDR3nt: TGTGCCACCAGTGATCCAACCGGGACCTCAGAGACCCAGTACTTC